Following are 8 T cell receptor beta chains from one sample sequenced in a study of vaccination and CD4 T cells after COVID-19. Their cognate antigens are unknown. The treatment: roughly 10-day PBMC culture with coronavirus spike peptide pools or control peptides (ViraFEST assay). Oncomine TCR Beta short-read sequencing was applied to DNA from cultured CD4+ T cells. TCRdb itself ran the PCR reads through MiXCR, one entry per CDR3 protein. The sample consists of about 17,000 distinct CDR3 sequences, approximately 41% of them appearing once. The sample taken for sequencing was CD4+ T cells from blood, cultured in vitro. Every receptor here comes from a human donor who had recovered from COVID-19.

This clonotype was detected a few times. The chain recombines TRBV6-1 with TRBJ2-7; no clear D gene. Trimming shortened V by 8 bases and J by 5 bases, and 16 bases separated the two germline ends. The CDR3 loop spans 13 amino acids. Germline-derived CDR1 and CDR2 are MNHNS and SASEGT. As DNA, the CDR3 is TGTGCCAGCCACCGGGCCCCGGGCAACGAGCAGTACTTC. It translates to CASHRAPGNEQYF.

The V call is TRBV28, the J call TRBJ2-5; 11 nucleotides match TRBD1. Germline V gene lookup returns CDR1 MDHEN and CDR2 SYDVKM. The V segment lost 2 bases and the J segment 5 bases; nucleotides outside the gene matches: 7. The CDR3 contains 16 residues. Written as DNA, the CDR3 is TGTGCCAGCAGTTTAGGTGGACAGGGGGCCGGCGAGACCCAGTACTTC. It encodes CASSLGGQGAGETQYF.

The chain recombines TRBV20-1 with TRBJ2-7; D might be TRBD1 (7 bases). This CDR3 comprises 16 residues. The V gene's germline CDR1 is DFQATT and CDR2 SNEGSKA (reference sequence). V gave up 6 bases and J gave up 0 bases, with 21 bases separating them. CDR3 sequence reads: CSALPGGQAVSYEQYF. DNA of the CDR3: TGCAGTGCCCTTCCAGGGGGGCAGGCCGTCTCCTACGAGCAGTACTTC.

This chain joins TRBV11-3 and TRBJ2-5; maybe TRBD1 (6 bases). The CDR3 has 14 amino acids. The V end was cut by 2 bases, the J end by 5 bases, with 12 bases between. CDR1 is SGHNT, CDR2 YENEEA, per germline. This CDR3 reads CASSLSSQGETQYF. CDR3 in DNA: TGTGCCAGCAGCTTAAGTTCGCAGGGGGAGACCCAGTACTTC.

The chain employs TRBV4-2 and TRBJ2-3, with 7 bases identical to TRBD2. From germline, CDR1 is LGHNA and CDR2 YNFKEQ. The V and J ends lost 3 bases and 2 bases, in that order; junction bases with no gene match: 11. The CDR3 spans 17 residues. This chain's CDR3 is CASSQIRDYPITDTQYF. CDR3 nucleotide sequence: TGTGCCAGCAGCCAGATCCGGGACTACCCCATCACAGATACGCAGTATTTT.

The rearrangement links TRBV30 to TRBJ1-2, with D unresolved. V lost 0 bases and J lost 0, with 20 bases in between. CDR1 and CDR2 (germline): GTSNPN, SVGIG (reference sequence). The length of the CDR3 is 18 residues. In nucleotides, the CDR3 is TGTGCCTGGAGTGTACAGCTTGGTAGAAGGAAAGCTAACTATGGCTACACCTTC. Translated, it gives CAWSVQLGRRKANYGYTF.

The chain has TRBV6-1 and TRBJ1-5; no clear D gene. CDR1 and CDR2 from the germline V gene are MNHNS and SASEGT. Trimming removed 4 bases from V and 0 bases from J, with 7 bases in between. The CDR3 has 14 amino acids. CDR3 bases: TGTGCCAGCAGTGTAACTAGTAGCAATCAGCCCCAGCATTTT. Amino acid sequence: CASSVTSSNQPQHF.

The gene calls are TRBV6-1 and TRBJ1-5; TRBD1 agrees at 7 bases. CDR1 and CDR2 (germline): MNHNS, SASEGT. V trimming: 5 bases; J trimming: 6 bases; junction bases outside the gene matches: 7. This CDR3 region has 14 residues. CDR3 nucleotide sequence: TGTGCCAGCAGTCCACAGGGGATGGGTCAGCCCCAGCATTTT. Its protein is CASSPQGMGQPQHF.